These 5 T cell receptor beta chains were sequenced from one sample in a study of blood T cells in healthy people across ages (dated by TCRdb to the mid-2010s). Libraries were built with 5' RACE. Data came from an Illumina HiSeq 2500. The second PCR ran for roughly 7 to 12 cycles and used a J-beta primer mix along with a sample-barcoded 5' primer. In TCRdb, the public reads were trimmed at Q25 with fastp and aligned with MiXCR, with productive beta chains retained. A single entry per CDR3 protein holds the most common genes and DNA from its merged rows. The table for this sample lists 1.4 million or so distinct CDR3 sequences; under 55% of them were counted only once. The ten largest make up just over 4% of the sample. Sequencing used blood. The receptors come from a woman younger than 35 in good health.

The CDR3 sequence: CASSFQGSGNEKLFF. The CDR3 DNA reads TGTGCCAGCAGCTTTCAGGGGTCGGGTAATGAAAAACTGTTTTTT. This chain links TRBV7-2 with TRBJ1-4, with TRBD1 as a possible D gene (6 bases). The germline V and J ends were trimmed by 3 bases and 4 bases, with 12 bases remaining between them. The CDR3 contains 15 residues. Germline CDR1 SGHTA, CDR2 FQGNSA.

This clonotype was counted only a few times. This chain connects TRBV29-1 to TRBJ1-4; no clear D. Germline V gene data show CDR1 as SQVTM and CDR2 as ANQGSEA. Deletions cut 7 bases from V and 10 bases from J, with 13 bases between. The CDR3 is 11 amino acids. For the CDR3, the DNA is TGCAGCGGATTGATAGAAGGAAAACTGTTTTTT. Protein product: CSGLIEGKLFF.

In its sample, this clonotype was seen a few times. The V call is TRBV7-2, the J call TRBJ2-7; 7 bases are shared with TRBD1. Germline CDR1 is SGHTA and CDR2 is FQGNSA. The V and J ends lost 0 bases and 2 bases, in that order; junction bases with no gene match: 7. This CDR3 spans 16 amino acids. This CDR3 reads CASSLAGTVLPYEQYF. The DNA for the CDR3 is TGTGCCAGCAGCTTAGCTGGGACAGTCCTTCCCTACGAGCAGTACTTC.

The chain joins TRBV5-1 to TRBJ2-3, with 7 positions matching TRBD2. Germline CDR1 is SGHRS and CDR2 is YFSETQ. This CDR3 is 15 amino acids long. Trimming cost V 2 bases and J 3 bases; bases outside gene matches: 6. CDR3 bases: TGCGCCAGCAGCTTCCGGGAGGCCTTGACAGATACGCAGTATTTT. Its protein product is CASSFREALTDTQYF. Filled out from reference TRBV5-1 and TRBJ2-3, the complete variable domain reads KAGVTQTPRYLIKTRGQQVTLSCSPISGHRSVSWYQQTPGQGLQFLFEYFSETQRNKGNFPGRFSGRQFSNSRSEMNVSTLELGDSALYLCASSFREALTDTQYFGPGTRLTVL.

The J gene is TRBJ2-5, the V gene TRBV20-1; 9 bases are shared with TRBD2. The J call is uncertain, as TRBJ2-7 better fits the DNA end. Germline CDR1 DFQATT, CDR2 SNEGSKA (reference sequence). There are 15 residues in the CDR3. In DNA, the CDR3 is TGCAGTGCTAGGGCCGGGACTAGCACATCCTACGAGCAGTACTTC. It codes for CSARAGTSTSYEQYF.